This TCR beta chain is from a study of cytomegalovirus exposure and HLA in healthy donors. Study results and caveats: Investigators reported 150 to 200 TCR beta chains as tied to cytomegalovirus. A later examination showed that TCR association rates differed by HLA locus, with DRB1 most and HLA-C fewest.

This clone has a single count. Its antigen remains unknown. Researchers ran the PCR with 60 Vbeta and 13 Jbeta primers. TCRdb's table, derived via immunoSEQ multiplex PCR, lists solely in-frame clones and lacks some. The sample contains roughly 200,000 clones, 79% of which appear only once. Germline trimming cut 1 base from V and 1 base from J; bases unmatched to any gene: 1. CDR3 length: 14 amino acids. Germline assignment: CDR1 SGHRS and CDR2 YFSETQ. The specimen was PBMCs. The chain joins TRBV5-1 to TRBJ1-1, with 7 bases that match TRBD1. The TCR comes from a girl aged 5 to 17 in good health and CMV-seropositive. CDR3 in DNA: TGCGCCAGCAGCTTGACAGGGGCGAACACTGAAGCTTTCTTT. It translates to CASSLTGANTEAFF.